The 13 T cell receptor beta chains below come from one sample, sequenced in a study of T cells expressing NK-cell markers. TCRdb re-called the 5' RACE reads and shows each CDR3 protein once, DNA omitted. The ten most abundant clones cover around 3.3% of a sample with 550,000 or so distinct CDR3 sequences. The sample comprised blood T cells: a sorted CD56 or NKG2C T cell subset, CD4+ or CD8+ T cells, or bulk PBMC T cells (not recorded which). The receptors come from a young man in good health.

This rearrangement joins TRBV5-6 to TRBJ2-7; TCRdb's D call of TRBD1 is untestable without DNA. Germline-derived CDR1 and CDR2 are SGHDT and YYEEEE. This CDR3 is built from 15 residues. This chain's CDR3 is CASSLEQGLLGEQYF.

CDR3: CASSLARRLGVTQYF. The gene calls are TRBV7-8 and TRBJ2-3; TCRdb reports TRBD2, a call that lacks DNA to check it against. The CDR3 sequence is 15 residues long. CDR1 SGHVS and CDR2 FQNEAQ come from the germline V gene.

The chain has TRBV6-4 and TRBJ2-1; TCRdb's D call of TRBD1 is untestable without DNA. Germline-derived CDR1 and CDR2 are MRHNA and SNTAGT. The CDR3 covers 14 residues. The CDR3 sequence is CASSDANPGDEQFF.

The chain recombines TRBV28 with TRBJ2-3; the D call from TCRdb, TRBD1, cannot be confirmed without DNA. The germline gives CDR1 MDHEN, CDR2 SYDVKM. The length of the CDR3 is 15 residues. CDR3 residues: CASSLAPGMTDTQYF.

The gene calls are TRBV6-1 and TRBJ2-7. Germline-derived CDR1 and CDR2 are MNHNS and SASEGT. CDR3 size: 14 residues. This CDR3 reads CASRLWTSSYEQYF.

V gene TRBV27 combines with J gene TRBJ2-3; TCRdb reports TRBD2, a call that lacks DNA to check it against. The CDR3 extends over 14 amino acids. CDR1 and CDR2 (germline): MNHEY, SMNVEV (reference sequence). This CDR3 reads CASSHQRDRDTQYF.

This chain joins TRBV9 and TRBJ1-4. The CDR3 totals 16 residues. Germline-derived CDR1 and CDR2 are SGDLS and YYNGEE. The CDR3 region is CASSVGSAEINEKLFF.

The CDR3 protein is CSVDPTSEETQYF. V gene TRBV29-1 combines with J gene TRBJ2-5; TCRdb designates TRBD2, a call that cannot be tested without DNA. Germline CDR1 SQVTM, CDR2 ANQGSEA. The CDR3 extends over 13 amino acids.

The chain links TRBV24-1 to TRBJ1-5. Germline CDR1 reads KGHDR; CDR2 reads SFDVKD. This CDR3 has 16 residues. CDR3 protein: CATSDAGASDNQPQHF.

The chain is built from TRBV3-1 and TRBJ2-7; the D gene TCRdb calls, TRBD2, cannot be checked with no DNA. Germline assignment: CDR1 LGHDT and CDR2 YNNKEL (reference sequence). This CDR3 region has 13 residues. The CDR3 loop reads CASSRGIGAEQYF.

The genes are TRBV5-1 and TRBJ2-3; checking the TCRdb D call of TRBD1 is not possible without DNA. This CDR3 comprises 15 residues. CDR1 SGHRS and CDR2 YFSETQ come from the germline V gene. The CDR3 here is CASSLEGTGTDTQYF.

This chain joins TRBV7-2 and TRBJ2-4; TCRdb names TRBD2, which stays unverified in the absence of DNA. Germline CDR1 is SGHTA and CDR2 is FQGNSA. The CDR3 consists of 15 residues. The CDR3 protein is CASSLGLAIKNIQYF.

CDR3 residues: CASSLAPAGGSYNEQFF. V usage is TRBV11-3 and J usage is TRBJ2-1; TCRdb indicates TRBD2, and absent DNA this call remains unverified. The germline V gene has CDR1 SGHNT and CDR2 YENEEA. CDR3 size: 17 residues. Combining the CDR3 with reference TRBV11-3 and TRBJ2-1 gives the whole variable domain EAGVVQSPRYKIIEKKQPVAFWCNPISGHNTLYWYLQNLGQGPELLIRYENEEAVDDSQLPKDRFSAERLKGVDSTLKIQPAELGDSAVYLCASSLAPAGGSYNEQFFGPGTRLTVL.